This T cell receptor beta chain was identified during a study of blood T cell repertoires in COVID-19. Study in general: COVID-19 samples, acute and convalescent, were from the United States, Italy and Spain. From T cells, B-cell-depleted T cells, or PBMCs came the material, which was cDNA or gDNA.

Original processing notes: It was from reference gene primer amplification that nucleated cell counts were estimated. Profiled with immunoSEQ multiplex PCR; TCRdb holds only in-frame clones, not every one. The V and J calls and the clone size are those of that table, but D and trimming were determined from the DNA. The data contain about 160,000 clones, almost 85% of them seen just once; the ten biggest clones take up 20% to 25%. V was shortened by 0 bases and J by 2 bases, with 11 bases between the two germline ends. Germline values: CDR1 MNHEY, CDR2 SMNVEV (reference sequence). The CDR3 has 16 residues.

The TCR was taken from a woman older than 75 with acute or convalescent COVID-19. Sequencing used peripheral blood. The chain uses TRBV27 and TRBJ1-3, with D tentatively TRBD1 (5 bases). CDR3 sequence: CASSLSWGEAGNTIYF. Written as DNA, the CDR3 is TGTGCCAGCAGTTTATCCTGGGGGGAGGCTGGAAACACCATATATTTT.